This TCR beta chain appears in the sequencing data of a study of CD8 T cells in ankylosing spondylitis. Study-wide findings and caveats: A TCR beta motif of 7 or 8 highly homologous variants appeared characteristic of ankylosing spondylitis blood.

Quantitative 5'-RACE was performed with molecular barcodes, and it yielded the TCR beta libraries. TCRdb recomputed calls from the 5' RACE reads with MiXCR, one row per CDR3 protein. The sample shows approximately 540,000 distinct CDR3 sequences, approximately 11% of them seen only once. The CDR3 is 17 residues long. V was pared by 3 bases and J by 3 bases, with 8 bases of the junction left unmatched. The germline CDR1 and CDR2 sequences are KGHSH and LQKENI. This clonotype came up once. Antigen unknown. The receptor's source is a male donor with ankylosing spondylitis. This chain uses TRBV18 with TRBJ2-7; 13 nucleotides agree with TRBD2. Sequenced material: blood, either unsorted or a sorted T cell fraction (not recorded which). The CDR3 nucleotides are TGTGCCAGCTCACCCGGGACTAGCGGGGTGTTCCTCTACGAGCAGTACTTC. Translated, it gives CASSPGTSGVFLYEQYF.